The entry below gives a single TCR beta chain sequence along with its context. Antigen: not known. The sample originates from a study of OX40 agonist ivuxolimab in advanced cancers. Study at large: Of mixed ages from about 20 to 90 and averaging about 60 years, the group was about 80% male. Study-wide results and limits: The work left the antigen specificity of expanded peripheral T cells undetermined.

Cycle 7 day 1, cycle 4 day 1, and baseline were the timepoints at which blood was sampled. The CDR3 is 15 amino acids. From germline, CDR1 is MNHEY and CDR2 SMNVEV (reference sequence). After removal of 7 bases from V and 7 bases from J, the junction contained 10 bases not matched to a gene. Here immunoSEQ multiplex PCR was the method, and the copy in TCRdb shows in-frame clones only, minus some. The sample includes 75,000 to 80,000 clones, approximately 95% seen only once; the top ten take just over 20%. Sequenced here: CD4+ or CD8+ T cells sorted from blood, sampled in a trial of the OX40 agonist ivuxolimab. This TCR was sampled from an adult with an advanced solid tumor such as melanoma, head and neck, liver or kidney cancer. The chain employs TRBV27 and TRBJ2-1, with 10 bases fitting TRBD1. The CDR3 protein is CASTNRQGAWNEQFF. CDR3 nucleotide sequence: TGTGCCAGCACCAATCGACAGGGGGCTTGGAATGAGCAGTTCTTC.